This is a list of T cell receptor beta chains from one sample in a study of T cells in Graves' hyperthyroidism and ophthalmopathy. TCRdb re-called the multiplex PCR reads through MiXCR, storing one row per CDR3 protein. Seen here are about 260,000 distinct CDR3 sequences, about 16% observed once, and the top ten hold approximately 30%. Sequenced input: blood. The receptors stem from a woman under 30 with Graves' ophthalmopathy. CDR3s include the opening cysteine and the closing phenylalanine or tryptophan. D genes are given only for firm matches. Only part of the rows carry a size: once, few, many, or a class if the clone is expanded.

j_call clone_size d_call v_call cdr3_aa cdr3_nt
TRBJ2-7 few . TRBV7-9 CASSLAGTPYEQYF TGTGCCAGCAGCTTAGCGGGGACCCCCTACGAGCAGTACTTC
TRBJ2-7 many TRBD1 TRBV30 CAYRDRAAYEQYF TGTGCCTACAGGGACAGGGCTGCTTACGAGCAGTACTTC
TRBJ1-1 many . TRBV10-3 CAISERFLNTEAFF TGTGCCATCAGTGAGCGGTTTTTGAACACTGAAGCTTTCTTT
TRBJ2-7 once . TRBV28 CASSFLRRAYEQYF TGTGCCAGCAGTTTTCTGCGGAGGGCCTACGAGCAGTACTTC
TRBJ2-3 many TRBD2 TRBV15 CATSREGLAGDTQYF TGTGCCACCAGCAGAGAGGGACTAGCGGGAGATACGCAGTATTTT
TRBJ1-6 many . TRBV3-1 CASSQGGSGGPLHF TGTGCCAGCAGCCAAGGGGGTAGTGGAGGACCCCTCCACTTT
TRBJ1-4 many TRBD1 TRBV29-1 CSVAPQGRGEKLFF TGCAGCGTTGCCCCACAGGGGAGAGGTGAAAAACTGTTTTTT
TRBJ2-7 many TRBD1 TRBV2 CASSEASPRTGVYEQYF TGTGCCAGCAGTGAAGCGTCGCCCCGGACAGGGGTCTACGAGCAGTACTTC
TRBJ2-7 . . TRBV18 CACSPPAIYEQYF TGTGCCTGCTCACCACCGGCGATCTACGAGCAGTACTTC
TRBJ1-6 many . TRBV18 CASSPEIASPLHF TGTGCCAGCTCACCAGAGATCGCATCACCCCTCCACTTT
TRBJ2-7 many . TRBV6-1 CASSENGQGEQYF TGTGCCAGCAGCGAGAACGGCCAGGGGGAGCAGTACTTC
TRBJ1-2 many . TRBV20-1 CSATPKAYGYTF TGCAGTGCTACGCCTAAGGCCTATGGCTACACCTTC
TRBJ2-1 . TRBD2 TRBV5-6 CASSLGTSGYHSYNEQFF TGTGCCAGCAGCTTGGGGACTAGCGGGTACCACTCCTACAATGAGCAGTTCTTC
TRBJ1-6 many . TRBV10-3 CAISVANNSPLHF TGTGCCATCAGTGTAGCCAACAATTCACCCCTCCACTTT
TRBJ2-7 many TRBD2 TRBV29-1 CSVDSGTSGSGRSYEQYF TGCAGCGTTGATTCCGGGACTAGCGGGAGCGGTCGCTCCTACGAGCAGTACTTC
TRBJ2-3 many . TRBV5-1 CASSFDPRTDTQYF TGCGCCAGCAGCTTCGATCCGCGAACAGATACGCAGTATTTT
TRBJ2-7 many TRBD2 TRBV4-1 CASSQKAGPDEQYF TGCGCCAGCAGCCAAAAAGCGGGGCCGGACGAGCAGTACTTC
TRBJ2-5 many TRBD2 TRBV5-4 CASSLKLADQETQYF TGTGCCAGCAGCTTGAAACTAGCGGATCAAGAGACCCAGTACTTC
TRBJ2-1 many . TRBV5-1 CASSIGGLSYNEQFF TGCGCCAGCAGCATAGGGGGGCTCTCCTACAATGAGCAGTTCTTC
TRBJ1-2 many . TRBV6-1 CASSPRPDSDYGYTF TGTGCCAGCAGTCCGAGACCGGACTCCGACTATGGCTACACCTTC
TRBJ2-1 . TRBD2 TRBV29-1 CSVCLIGTSGRGSSYNEQFF TGCAGCGTCTGTTTGATCGGGACTAGCGGGAGGGGGAGCTCCTACAATGAGCAGTTCTTC
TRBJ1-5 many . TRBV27 CASSLSGGGHQPQHF TGTGCCAGCAGTTTATCGGGGGGCGGGCATCAGCCCCAGCATTTT
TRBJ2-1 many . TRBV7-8 CASSPRGSGANEQFF TGTGCCAGCAGCCCCCGGGGTAGCGGCGCCAATGAGCAGTTCTTC
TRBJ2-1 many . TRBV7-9 CASMTLEGLLFHEQFF TGTGCCAGCATGACCCTTGAAGGACTCCTGTTCCATGAGCAGTTCTTC
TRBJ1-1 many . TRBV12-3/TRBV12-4 CASSLAAGNTEAFF TGTGCCAGCAGTTTAGCAGCGGGGAACACTGAAGCTTTCTTT
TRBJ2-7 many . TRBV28 CASKEANSYEQYF TGTGCCAGCAAGGAGGCTAATTCCTACGAGCAGTACTTC
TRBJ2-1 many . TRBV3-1 CASSLLGGGVWNEQFF TGTGCCAGCAGCCTGCTAGGGGGGGGCGTCTGGAATGAGCAGTTCTTC
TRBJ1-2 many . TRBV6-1 CASSEVHRQNYGYTF TGTGCCAGCAGTGAAGTTCACAGGCAAAACTATGGCTACACCTTC
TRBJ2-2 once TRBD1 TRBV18 CASSPRTGATGELFF TGTGCCAGCTCACCACGGACAGGGGCCACCGGGGAGCTGTTTTTT
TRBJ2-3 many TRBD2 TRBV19 CASRGGLAASTDTQYF TGTGCCAGTAGGGGCGGACTAGCGGCTAGCACAGATACGCAGTATTTT
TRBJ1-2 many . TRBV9 CASSVDLQGGLYGYTF TGTGCCAGCAGCGTAGACCTACAGGGAGGACTGTATGGCTACACCTTC
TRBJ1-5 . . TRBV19 CASSIGSGFPQHF TGTGCCAGTAGTATAGGTTCAGGGTTTCCCCAGCATTTT
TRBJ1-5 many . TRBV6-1 CASSYRNSNQPQHF TGTGCCAGCAGTTACAGGAATAGCAATCAGCCCCAGCATTTT
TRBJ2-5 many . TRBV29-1 CSVRDGGGSPETQYF TGCAGCGTCCGTGATGGGGGAGGCTCCCCAGAGACCCAGTACTTC
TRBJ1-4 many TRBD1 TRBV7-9 CASSLTGTGVTNEKLFF TGTGCCAGCAGCTTAACCGGGACAGGGGTCACTAATGAAAAACTGTTTTTT
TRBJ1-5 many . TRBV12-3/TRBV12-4 CASSFSGDSNQPQHF TGTGCCAGCAGTTTTTCGGGAGATAGCAATCAGCCCCAGCATTTT